The sequence of this T cell receptor beta chain was determined in a study of beta chain features in type 1 diabetes (dated by TCRdb to the late 2010s). As for the study more broadly: Patients and healthy donors did not differ in mean age, gender distribution, total cell number or subset yield. In the study, recently diagnosed type 1 diabetes patients and matched healthy donors were compared on the TCRB repertoires of their sorted circulating CD4+ T cell subsets. Naive and central memory subsets were obtained from all 30 or so donors, but regulatory and stem cell-like memory subsets were isolated from only 8 patients and 8 healthy donors. Across all samples, fewer than 110,000,000 sorted cells were examined, and cell number per subset correlated strongly with RNA yield.

Summary of the overall study and its limitations: PCR may preferentially amplify shorter templates, but because patient and control samples were amplified and corrected together, any resulting skew would affect both groups equally. Naive, central memory and regulatory TCRB repertoires appeared to be more similar among patients than among healthy donors. Because cDNA rather than genomic DNA was sequenced, highly expressing activated cells could have been over-represented, although no difference in activation and CD3 levels was found between groups. In all four CD4+ subsets, TCRB CDR3 length was moderately but significantly shorter in type 1 diabetes patients. Because small numbers of individuals were included in the HLA sub-analyses, any influence of HLA type on TCRB rearrangement was left unresolved. Fewer insertions and more nucleotide deletions at VDJ recombination sites were observed in patients with type 1 diabetes, implying thymic rearrangement abnormalities.

This clone was counted at least ten times. Its antigen is still unknown. Per-base qualities were not stored, and no clone one base away is much larger. The High Capacity cDNA Reverse Transcription Kit was used to reverse transcribe all of the isolated RNA, meaning that expressed TCRB transcripts were what got sequenced. Deep immunoSEQ sequencing was applied to naive, central memory and regulatory T cell samples, giving an average of around 4 million total reads per sample. Sorted cells were lysed in RLT buffer and RNA was extracted with DNase-treated RNeasy Micro or Mini kits, depending on cell number. Each cell subset was processed separately to prevent cross-contamination, with patient and healthy donor samples processed together. TCRB sequences were amplified from cDNA with the immunoSEQ multiplex PCR, producing 87-bp fragments spanning the CDR3 region. The amplicons were sequenced using the Illumina HiSeq platform. For the original study's pipeline: PCR bias was corrected computationally using synthetic template baselines, and reads within Hamming distance 2 were collapsed, with unmergeable singletons discarded. By aligning reads against IMGT, V, D and J genes, CDR3 length, and insertions or deletions at six rearrangement sites were assigned. Within each subset, clonotype counts were normalized to sorted cell number, and only after that were true diversity and Gini coefficients computed with the tcR R package. The overlap coefficient, calculated on TCRB nucleotide sequences, was used to measure repertoire sharing. Not all clones reach the TCRdb copy of this immuneACCESS table, which keeps in-frame sequences only. Checked studies attribute under half of the gap to unresolved V genes and leave the rest unexplained. From that table come the V and J calls and clone size; the DNA was used to work out D and trimming. Here the sample has 250,000 to 300,000 clones; 8% occur a single time. The top ten clonotypes cover more than 1% of the sample.

Each donor gave one peripheral blood draw, averaging approximately 0.12 L, which was collected into heparinised tubes. A BD FACSAria II and a panel including CD45RO, CCR7, CD25, CD127, CD95 and CD27 were used to sort naive, central memory, regulatory and stem cell-like memory CD4+ T cells. Purity was above 95% for every sorted population. PBMCs were separated immediately by Lymphoprep density gradient centrifugation and were stained directly, without being cultured. To minimize batch effects, samples were stained and sorted in pairs, one healthy donor with one patient per experiment. The source of this sequence is a woman between 18 and 30 years old in good health. Sequenced input: central memory CD4+ T cells from blood.

The DNA sequence follows: TGTGCCAGCAGCCGTCAGTGGTACAATGAGCAGTTCTTC. Its coded protein is CASSRQWYNEQFF. The chain employs TRBV5-4 and TRBJ2-1, with no D gene named confidently. The CDR3 runs 13 residues from the cysteine to the phenylalanine. The entry retains the CDR3 DNA only, 39 bases that are in frame from base 1. Based on the germline V gene (reference sequence), the CDR1 and CDR2 sequences are SGHNT and YYREEE. V is clipped by 4 bases and J by 4 bases, and the sequence between their germline boundaries is 9 bases long. The CDR3 plus the reference TRBV5-4 and TRBJ2-1 genes for the other parts give the full variable domain: ETGVTQSPTHLIKTRGQQVTLRCSSQSGHNTVSWYQQALGQGPQFIFQYYREEENGRGNFPPRFSGLQFPNYSSELNVNALELDDSALYLCASSRQWYNEQFFGPGTRLTVL.